A single sample gave rise to the 20 T cell receptor beta chains below, sequenced in a study of cytomegalovirus exposure and HLA in healthy donors. The repertoire was sequenced with immunoSEQ multiplex PCR; TCRdb's copy has only in-frame clones and lacks some. The sample records more than 75,000 clones, more than 85% being singletons. Sequenced input: PBMCs. All receptors derive from a man aged 18 to 30 in good health and CMV-seronegative.

The rearrangement links TRBV21-1 to TRBJ1-5; the table's TRBD1 call for D was not verified on the DNA. TRBV21-1 has pseudogene status. The CDR3 loop spans 14 amino acids. The CDR3 DNA follows: TGTGCCAGCAGCAACGGACAGGGCACTCAGCCCCAGCATTTT. Amino acids: CASSNGQGTQPQHF.

The rearrangement joins TRBV7-9 to TRBJ1-1, with 7 bases aligning to TRBD1. The CDR3 contains 13 residues. From germline, CDR1 is SEHNR and CDR2 FQNEAQ (reference sequence). With V trimmed by 5 bases and J by 5 bases, 5 bases remained unmatched. The CDR3 reads CASSPDRVTEAFF. The CDR3 DNA is TGTGCCAGCAGCCCCGACAGGGTAACTGAAGCTTTCTTT. The whole variable domain, filled in from reference TRBV7-9 and TRBJ1-1, reads DTGVSQNPRHKITKRGQNVTFRCDPISEHNRLYWYRQTLGQGPEFLTYFQNEAQLEKSRLLSDRFSAERPKGSFSTLEIQRTEQGDSAMYLCASSPDRVTEAFFGQGTRLTVV.

The chain's CDR3 is CASSRLPGQGDTQYF. In nucleotides, the CDR3 is TGCGCCAGCAGCCGCCTCCCGGGACAGGGAGATACGCAGTATTTT. The chain recombines TRBV4-1 with TRBJ2-3; 9 bases fit TRBD1. This CDR3 contains 15 residues. The germline gives CDR1 MGHRA, CDR2 YSYEKL. J lost 5 bases, V lost 4 bases, and 7 bases had no gene match.

The chain recombines TRBV6-5 with TRBJ1-2, with a weak D call TRBD1 (6 bases). The CDR3 has 13 amino acids. The V gene lost 8 bases and the J gene lost 4 bases, with 14 bases spanning the gap. Germline CDR1 reads MNHEY; CDR2 reads SVGAGI. CDR3 region: CASGGGAVYGYTF. CDR3 in DNA: TGTGCCAGCGGCGGGGGCGCGGTCTATGGCTACACCTTC.

The chain carries TRBV19 and TRBJ1-5, with D perhaps TRBD1 (6 bases). This CDR3 spans 13 amino acids. V shed 2 bases and J shed 7 bases, with 9 bases lying between them. Germline loops: CDR1 LNHDA, CDR2 SQIVND (reference sequence). The CDR3 DNA follows: TGTGCCAGTAGTATAAGGGGGGGACAGCCCCAGCATTTT. Its translation is CASSIRGGQPQHF.

This chain joins TRBV11-2 and TRBJ2-7; D remains ambiguous. Deletions cut 4 bases from V and 3 bases from J, with 10 bases between. Germline values: CDR1 SGHAT, CDR2 FQNNGV. CDR3 length: 13 amino acids. The CDR3 region has the DNA TGTGCCAGCAGCTCCCTGAGGTACTACGAGCAGTACTTC. Protein: CASSSLRYYEQYF. Based on the CDR3 plus reference TRBV11-2 and TRBJ2-7, the full variable domain is EAGVAQSPRYKIIEKRQSVAFWCNPISGHATLYWYQQILGQGPKLLIQFQNNGVVDDSQLPKDRFSAERLKGVDSTLKIQPAKLEDSAVYLCASSSLRYYEQYFGPGTRLTVT.

The J gene is TRBJ2-2, the V gene TRBV7-3, with D maybe TRBD1 (7 bases). Germline V lookup: CDR1 SGHTA, CDR2 FQGTGA. This CDR3 has 14 amino acids. Trimming left V 7 bases short and J 5 bases short, with 14 bases between. CDR3 residues: CASNQGGATGELFF. The CDR3 DNA is TGTGCCAGCAACCAGGGGGGCGCGACCGGGGAGCTGTTTTTT.

V and J are TRBV7-9 and TRBJ2-1; D is unresolved. In germline, CDR1 is SEHNR, CDR2 FQNEAQ (reference sequence). Trimming took 3 bases from V and 8 from J, leaving 8 bases between them. There are 12 residues in the CDR3. The CDR3 loop is CASSFRVDEQFF. The DNA of the CDR3 is TGTGCCAGCAGCTTTCGGGTGGATGAGCAGTTCTTC.

This sequence joins TRBV7-2 and TRBJ2-3, with 7 bases fitting TRBD2. J lost 5 bases, V lost 1 base, and 6 bases had no gene match. This CDR3 is built from 15 residues. Germline CDR1 reads SGHTA; CDR2 reads FQGNSA. CDR3 protein: CASSLVAGAGDTQYF. DNA of the CDR3: TGTGCCAGCAGCTTAGTGGCGGGAGCCGGAGATACGCAGTATTTT.

The DNA for the CDR3 is TGTGCCAGCAACCCTGGATTCGGGGGGGGCCCTTACAATGAGCAGTTCTTC. This codes for CASNPGFGGGPYNEQFF. The J gene is TRBJ2-1, the V gene TRBV27; 8 bases are a match to TRBD2. The germline V gene has CDR1 MNHEY and CDR2 SMNVEV (reference sequence). V shed 7 bases and J 4 bases; nucleotides not matched to a gene: 15. The CDR3 runs to 17 residues.

The chain is built from TRBV28 and TRBJ2-3, with TRBD2 identical over 11 bases. J lost 5 bases, V lost 6 bases, and 13 bases had no gene match. Germline loops: CDR1 MDHEN, CDR2 SYDVKM. CDR3 length: 17 amino acids. CDR3 amino acids: CASSIYRVLAGGDTQYF. The CDR3 region has the DNA TGTGCCAGCAGCATCTACAGGGTGCTAGCGGGAGGAGATACGCAGTATTTT.

The genes are TRBV27 and TRBJ1-5; 8 bases line up with TRBD1. The germline V gene has CDR1 MNHEY and CDR2 SMNVEV (reference sequence). The J segment lost 5 bases and the V segment lost 6 bases, leaving 15 bases of the junction unmatched. The CDR3 is 17 residues long. CDR3 sequence (DNA): TGTGCCAGCAGACCACTCTCACCGACAGGGGCGGATCAGCCCCAGCATTTT. This codes for CASRPLSPTGADQPQHF.

The CDR3: CASSYLDKNYGYTF. CDR3 bases: TGTGCCAGCAGTTACCTGGACAAGAACTATGGCTACACCTTC. The chain has TRBV28 and TRBJ1-2; TRBD1 might be the D (5 bases). Trimming shortened V by 4 bases and J by 2 bases, and 11 bases separated the two germline ends. Germline V gene lookup returns CDR1 MDHEN and CDR2 SYDVKM. The CDR3 runs to 14 residues.

The rearrangement links TRBV4-1 to TRBJ2-1; 8 nucleotides agree with TRBD2. CDR3 length equals 17 residues. Germline V gene data show CDR1 as MGHRA and CDR2 as YSYEKL. The ends lost 0 bases at V and 4 bases at J; junction bases unmatched: 8. The CDR3 loop reads CASSQDQVAGTYNEQFF. The CDR3 bases are TGCGCCAGCAGCCAAGATCAGGTAGCGGGAACATACAATGAGCAGTTCTTC.

The chain couples TRBV7-6 to TRBJ2-3; D remains unclear. The V end lost 1 base, the J end lost 6 bases, and 11 bases lay between the germline ends. CDR3 size: 14 residues. Looked up from germline, CDR1 is SGHVS and CDR2 is FNYEAQ. CDR3 loop: CASSLGGGSDTQYF. The DNA of the CDR3 is TGTGCCAGCAGCTTAGGTGGCGGCTCGGATACGCAGTATTTT.

The CDR3 loop reads CASSELRSSNQPQHF. The CDR3 coding sequence is TGTGCCAGCAGTGAATTAAGGAGTAGCAATCAGCCCCAGCATTTT. The rearrangement joins TRBV6-1 to TRBJ1-5, with D unresolved. Germline loops: CDR1 MNHNS, CDR2 SASEGT. Deletions cut 2 bases from V and 0 bases from J, with 8 bases between. This CDR3 has 15 amino acids.

The gene calls are TRBV30 and TRBJ1-1, with D perhaps matching TRBD1 (6 bases). Germline CDR1 GTSNPN, CDR2 SVGIG (reference sequence). The CDR3 consists of 13 residues. With 0 bases removed from V and 5 bases from J, the gap between germline ends came to 10 bases. CDR3 sequence (DNA): TGTGCCTGGAGTGTAGGGGGTAATACTGAAGCTTTCTTT. It codes for CAWSVGGNTEAFF. The full variable domain, with the rest looked up from reference TRBV30 and TRBJ1-1, is SQTIHQWPATLVQPVGSPLSLECTVEGTSNPNLYWYRQAAGRGLQLLFYSVGIGQISSEVPQNLSASRPQDRQFILSSKKLLLSDSGFYLCAWSVGGNTEAFFGQGTRLTVV.

J is TRBJ2-5 and V is TRBV11-2; the match to TRBD2 covers 15 bases. The CDR3 is 17 amino acids. V was clipped by 2 bases and J by 3 bases; unmatched bases: 4. Germline V gives CDR1 SGHAT, CDR2 FQNNGV. The CDR3 DNA reads as TGTGCCAGCAGCTTAAGTGGACTAGCGGGGGGGAAAGAGACCCAGTACTTC. Its protein product is CASSLSGLAGGKETQYF.

This chain uses TRBV11-3 with TRBJ2-5, with 9 bases matching TRBD2. The germline CDR1 and CDR2 sequences are SGHNT and YENEEA. Trimming cost V 7 bases and J 9 bases; bases outside gene matches: 12. CDR3 size: 14 residues. The CDR3, as DNA: TGTGCCAGCACCCTAGCGGGACCCGACGGGGCCCAGTACTTC. This encodes CASTLAGPDGAQYF.

The chain couples TRBV7-9 to TRBJ2-7, with 8 bases matching TRBD1. This CDR3 is built from 16 residues. V shed 6 bases and J 0 bases; nucleotides not matched to a gene: 10. The germline V gene has CDR1 SEHNR and CDR2 FQNEAQ (reference sequence). CDR3 region: CASSSWSDRASYEQYF. The CDR3 nucleotides read TGTGCCAGCAGTTCCTGGTCGGACAGGGCCTCCTACGAGCAGTACTTC.